This T cell receptor beta chain was recorded in a study of T cell changes during pregnancy in multiple sclerosis. Assay: immunoSEQ multiplex PCR; the TCRdb copy retains only in-frame clones and omits some. The table shows about 44,000 clones, with 85% to 90% occurring only once. Germline V gene data show CDR1 as SGHTA and CDR2 as FQGNSA. V was trimmed by 5 bases and J by 5 bases, leaving 15 bases between them. The CDR3 length is 15 residues. This chain links TRBV7-2 with TRBJ2-2, with D possibly being TRBD2 (6 bases). The input for sequencing was CD4+ T cells from peripheral blood mononuclear cells, taken in the first trimester of pregnancy. The source is a female donor with multiple sclerosis, enrolled in a pregnancy study. The CDR3 DNA reads as TGTGCCAGCAGCCGCGGGGCGGTCTCGACCGGGGAGCTGTTTTTT. Residues: CASSRGAVSTGELFF.